The rows below give T cell receptor beta chains drawn from one sample of a study of blood T cell repertoires in COVID-19. The protocol was immunoSEQ multiplex PCR, while the TCRdb copy is restricted to in-frame clones and leaves out a portion. This table holds 150,000 to 200,000 clones, about four fifths found once. The sequenced sample was peripheral blood. These receptors originate from a man between 60 and 75 years old with acute or convalescent COVID-19. The CDR3 runs from the conserved cysteine through the conserved F or W. D genes are given only for firm matches. Some rows mark clone size as missing; the rest say once, few, many or name a class of expanded clone.

TRBV4-2	TRBD1	TRBJ2-1	-	TGTGCCAGCAGCCAAGACCCCCCTGGGACAGGGAGGATCGGTGAGCAGTTCTTC	CASSQDPPGTGRIGEQFF
TRBV7-2	-	TRBJ2-1	-	TGTGCCAGCAGCCTTAGCGATGAGCAGTTCTTC	CASSLSDEQFF
TRBV30	TRBD1	TRBJ2-2	-	TGTGCAAGGGACAGGAACACCGGGGAGCTGTTTTTT	CARDRNTGELFF
TRBV4-3	-	TRBJ1-5	-	TGCGCCAGCAGCCAAGTCCGGGATAGCAATCAGCCCCAGCATTTT	CASSQVRDSNQPQHF
TRBV5-8	-	TRBJ2-4	few	TGTGCCAGCAGCTTGAGGAGAAATAAAAACATTCAGTACTTC	CASSLRRNKNIQYF
TRBV4-3	-	TRBJ1-5	-	TGCGCCAGCAGCCAAGATCGGGGAAGTCAGCCCCAGCATTTT	CASSQDRGSQPQHF
TRBV9	-	TRBJ1-3	few	TGTGCCAGCAGCGTATCAGGGCGCGCCGGTGGAAACACCATATATTTT	CASSVSGRAGGNTIYF
TRBV7-9	-	TRBJ2-1	-	TGTGCCAGCAGCTTAGCGCGTCCTGGAGGGAATGAGCAGTTCTTC	CASSLARPGGNEQFF
TRBV5-1	TRBD1	TRBJ1-3	few	TGCGCCAGCAGCTCGACAGGGCAAGGAAACACCATATATTTT	CASSSTGQGNTIYF
TRBV19	TRBD2	TRBJ2-1	once	TGTGCCAGTAGTCTGGGACTACCGAACTACAATGAGCAGTTCTTC	CASSLGLPNYNEQFF
TRBV12-3/TRBV12-4	-	TRBJ2-7	-	TGTGCCAGCAGTCCCACAGGTTCCTACGAGCAGTACTTC	CASSPTGSYEQYF
TRBV2	TRBD1	TRBJ2-1	-	TGTGCCAGCAGGTCGACAGGGAGTGAGCAGTTCTTC	CASRSTGSEQFF
TRBV11-2	-	TRBJ2-7	-	TGTGCCAGCAGCTTATCAGGCTCCTACGAGCAGTACTTC	CASSLSGSYEQYF
TRBV27	-	TRBJ2-1	-	TGTGCCAGCAGGCTTGGGGCTGGTAATGAGCAGTTCTTC	CASRLGAGNEQFF
TRBV9	-	TRBJ1-1	-	TGTGCCAGCAGCGTAGCCGGGAGGGTCACTGAAGCTTTCTTT	CASSVAGRVTEAFF
TRBV9	-	TRBJ2-3	-	TGTGCCAGCAGCGTAGCTCCGACTATCACAGATACGCAGTATTTT	CASSVAPTITDTQYF
TRBV6-6	-	TRBJ1-5	-	TGTGCCAGCAGGGCCCTAGGGGTGGGGAATCAGCCCCAGCATTTT	CASRALGVGNQPQHF